The entry that follows covers one TCR beta chain sequence. The target of this receptor is not known. No quality values exist for individual bases; no much larger clone is one base distant. V drops 5 bases and J drops 7 bases, leaving 11 bases in between. Reading from cysteine to phenylalanine, the CDR3 counts 13 amino acids. Just the 39-base CDR3 DNA is kept, in frame starting at base 1. Taken from the germline V gene (reference sequence), the CDR1 and CDR2 loops are SEHNR and FQNEAQ. The record originates from a study of cytomegalovirus exposure and HLA in healthy donors (dated by TCRdb to the late 2010s). Study-level background: An earlier analysis of fewer than 750 of the donors reported approximately 300 Gb of sequence data and 95 million to 120 million unique TCR beta sequences obtained from about 179 million T cells. A later analysis re-examined previously published TCR beta repertoires from just over 650 donors and added high-resolution HLA genotyping to investigate patterns of TCR occurrence. The study profiled the T cell repertoires of more than 500 subjects by immunosequencing and related them to cytomegalovirus serostatus. Genome-wide SNP genotypes for about 55% of the roughly 670 donors were used in a later genetic analysis, which treated that subset as a discovery cohort. In addition to the first cohort of hundreds of subjects, a separate validation cohort of some 120 different subjects was used. Every repertoire in the discovery cohort had been generated on one and the same sequencing platform. Of the roughly 400 genotyped donors, 75% to 85% were placed in the genetic ancestry cluster associated with self-reported Caucasian donors. On average, around 230,000 unique TCR beta nucleotide sequences were sequenced per donor among 398 genotyped donors of the cohort, with about 19% of those sequences being non-productive. The number of donors typed differed by locus, with 629-630 for A, B, C, DRB1 and DQB1, more than 500 for DQA1, 600 to 610 for DPA1, and about 450 for DPB1. Class I and class II HLA loci were covered by the typing at four-digit resolution. About five DR-DQ haplotypes were handled as single units for association and clustering, since linkage in the cohort was strong. The aim of the study was to test whether cataloging public T cell receptors could identify signatures of past pathogen exposure. In the later analysis, no new phenotypic data were used to find candidate immune exposures; instead, reliance was placed on TCR beta sequences and their occurrence across donors. Approximately 310 gigabases of sequencing data and tens of millions of unique TCR sequences were included in an early release covering under 650 HLA-typed donors. In an earlier analysis of about 590 of the donors, high-throughput TCR beta sequencing was used to judge whether each TCR beta V gene segment behaved as functional or pseudogenic. Donor age, sex, ethnicity and CMV serostatus were compiled alongside the repertoire data. High-throughput TCR immunosequencing, statistical association of individual TCRs with disease status, and machine learning were combined to predict cytomegalovirus infection status. What the authors observed across the whole study: For the cohort, immune exposure information was limited to CMV serostatus. The classifier was reported to diagnose cytomegalovirus status with high specificity and sensitivity in both the original cohort and the validation cohort. Some 16 rarely observed V segments, including chromosome 9 orphons, were excluded from the earlier analysis of several hundred of the donors because counts were too low. Assigning TCR associations to individual alleles was difficult when HLA alleles, especially DR and DQ, strongly co-occurred. Correlated functional status among segregating V segments might be attributable to linkage disequilibrium, but an unknown experimental factor could not be ruled out. In a later analysis, about 16,000 TCR beta sequences were associated with specific HLA alleles at a false discovery rate of 0.05. In an earlier analysis of 500 to 650 of the donors, most TCR beta V segments appeared in productive rearrangements about 87% or about 30% of the time, broadly matching IMGT annotations. Most TCR sequences were seen in very few donors, while some public TCRs were found in many individuals. Most CMV-associated TCR beta chains appeared to be HLA-restricted in a later analysis, and the HLA associations seemed to be driven largely by CMV exposure. In a later analysis, TCR association rates were found to vary across HLA loci, with the most associated TCRs seen for DRB1 alleles and the fewest for HLA-C alleles. According to a later analysis, parvovirus B19, influenza, CMV and Epstein-Barr virus appeared linked to several top co-occurrence clusters. The authors suggested that the approach could potentially be generalized to other disease states and immunological phenotypes. Compared with equally common non-associated chains, HLA-associated TCR beta chains in a later analysis were more clonally expanded and had lower generation probabilities. A further reported finding was that TCR beta sequences accurately predicted the HLA-A and HLA-B alleles for most subjects in the first cohort. Presence/absence analyses assumed roughly uniform sequencing depth across donors, an assumption that may not hold. V-gene and J-gene trimming of TCR beta chains was associated with a missense DCLRE1C variant in a later genetic analysis, and the association was replicated in an independent cohort. A total of 164 TCR beta chains were listed by the study as associated with cytomegalovirus. A cluster of highly shared sequence variants was judged likely to be a technical artifact of the sequencing pipeline. HLA typing was unavailable for some donors at each locus, so association tests used only the typed subset. A later genetic analysis reported fewer N-insertions in productive TCRs among donors in an Asian-associated ancestry cluster than the approximately 670-donor mean. This cohort had only TCR beta chains sequenced, and the lack of alpha or paired-chain data limited which features could be detected. In vitro tests confirmed that a few of the cytomegalovirus-associated TCR beta chains recognize cytomegalovirus antigens. Some IMGT-functional V segments, including TRBV6-2 and TRBV6-3, could not be distinguished by the 87-base-pair reads and were therefore excluded.

The cohort consisted of 666 healthy bone marrow donors. At the time of sampling, all cohort members were nominally healthy, though unrecorded immune exposures were likely present. The donor tested CMV seronegative, placing the donor among the 350 to 400 seronegative members of the cohort. A peripheral blood sample was provided by each donor, and peripheral blood mononuclear cells were used for TCR beta sequencing. Genomic DNA extraction from the blood cell samples was performed with the Qiagen DNeasy Blood Extraction Kit. The library was generated by the immunoSEQ multiplex PCR assay. The multiplex PCR relied on a mix of 60 forward primers for TCR Vbeta segments and 13 reverse primers for TCR Jbeta segments. The CDR3 region of rearranged TCR beta genes was amplified from genomic DNA with a multiplex PCR assay. On the Illumina HiSeq System, the amplified TCR beta libraries were sequenced as 87-base-pair reads. As for how the authors treated the data: A later analysis counted about 76 million unique TCR beta chains across the 550 to 700 repertoires, and 10 million to 12 million of these chains were shared by at least two donors. Raw reads were error-corrected and collapsed into unique sequences with a nearest-neighbor algorithm that merged closely related sequences to remove PCR and sequencing errors. V, D and J gene segments were assigned by aligning CDR3 sequences to IMGT reference sequences. Each retained sequence needed at least a six-nucleotide match to both a V gene segment and a J gene segment. A rearrangement was called productive if the CDR3 had no stop codons and remained in frame with V and J, and every other rearrangement was called non-productive. Following IMGT convention, CDR3 was defined as the stretch from the second conserved V-encoded cysteine up to the conserved J-encoded phenylalanine. Sequences without an unambiguous match to a single V gene segment were excluded from the earlier analysis of 450 to 650 of the donors. In an earlier analysis of approximately 550 of the donors, V segments were called functional above 56.7% productive rearrangements and were called segregating when the between-donor standard deviation exceeded 5%. A statistical classification framework was built to diagnose cytomegalovirus status from the catalog of TCR beta chain sequences. In a later analysis, V and J genes were assigned by comparing TCR nucleotide sequences against IMGT/GENE-DB human TR gene sequences. In a later analysis, CDR3 sequences and most-parsimonious VDJ recombination scenarios were assigned using the TCRdist pipeline. In a later analysis, every TCR beta chain was defined by the combination of its CDR3 amino acid sequence and its V-gene family, and reads without a unique V-gene family were dropped. As a way to deal with suspected cross-contamination and a sequencing artifact, a later analysis dropped approximately 590 nucleotide sequences that were highly shared and had low generation probability. A later analysis calculated a clonal expansion index for each public chain from normalized within-repertoire ranks of inferred template counts. Generation probabilities in a later analysis came from a VDJ recombination model fitted to out-of-frame rearrangements, and those results were checked against IGoR. In a later analysis, hypergeometric tests were used to score TCR-TCR, TCR-HLA and TCR-CMV co-occurrence, with a repertoire-size bias correction applied to TCR pairs. A later analysis estimated false discovery rates by permuting HLA or CMV assignments 20 times. In a later analysis, co-occurring TCRs were grouped with DBSCAN, and TCRdist sequence similarity was added when clustering was performed within HLA-allele-positive subsets. For co-occurrence clustering, repertoires with fewer than 30,000 or more than 120,000 public chains were excluded, along with roughly 5 repertoires with anomalous nucleotide sharing. Held by TCRdb, this immuneACCESS table contains in-frame sequences only and omits some clones. Under half of the omission traces to an unresolved V gene where checked; the cause of the rest is unknown. V, J and clone size are taken as reported in that table, and D and trimming were inferred from the DNA itself. The sample data list more than 85,000 clones, and less than 80% of these were observed just once. The ten biggest clones cover roughly 1.3% of the sample.

This TCR was recovered from a man aged 25-40 years in good health and CMV-seronegative. The rearranged chain carries TRBV7-9 and TRBJ2-2; 6 matching bases give a weak D call of TRBD1. Sample: PBMCs. The encoded CDR3 is CASSLGQLGELFF. The DNA is TGTGCCAGCAGCCTAGGACAGCTCGGGGAGCTGTTTTTT.